The sequence of this T cell receptor (beta chain) was determined in a study of blood T cell repertoires in COVID-19. Study in general: Acute-phase and convalescent COVID-19 samples originated in the United States, Italy and Spain.

Seattle-derived patients entered the study during active infection and were followed longitudinally. Authors' analysis steps: For nucleated cells, counts were estimated from reference gene primer amplification. Assay: immunoSEQ multiplex PCR; the TCRdb copy retains only in-frame clones and omits some. V and J calls plus clone size are reproduced from that table; the DNA served to infer D and trimming. The data contain roughly 320,000 clones, around 92% of them singletons. This sequence originates from a woman in her thirties with COVID-19, enrolled during active disease. Material for sequencing was peripheral blood.

The DNA of the CDR3 is TGTGCCAGCAGTCTTAGGGCGTTGGGACAGGGAACGAACGAGCAGTACTTC. Its protein is CASSLRALGQGTNEQYF. The gene calls are TRBV14 and TRBJ2-7; 9 nucleotides match TRBD1. The CDR3 consists of 17 residues. J was trimmed by 5 bases and V by 6 bases; bases with no gene match: 17. Germline loops: CDR1 SGHDN, CDR2 FVKESK.